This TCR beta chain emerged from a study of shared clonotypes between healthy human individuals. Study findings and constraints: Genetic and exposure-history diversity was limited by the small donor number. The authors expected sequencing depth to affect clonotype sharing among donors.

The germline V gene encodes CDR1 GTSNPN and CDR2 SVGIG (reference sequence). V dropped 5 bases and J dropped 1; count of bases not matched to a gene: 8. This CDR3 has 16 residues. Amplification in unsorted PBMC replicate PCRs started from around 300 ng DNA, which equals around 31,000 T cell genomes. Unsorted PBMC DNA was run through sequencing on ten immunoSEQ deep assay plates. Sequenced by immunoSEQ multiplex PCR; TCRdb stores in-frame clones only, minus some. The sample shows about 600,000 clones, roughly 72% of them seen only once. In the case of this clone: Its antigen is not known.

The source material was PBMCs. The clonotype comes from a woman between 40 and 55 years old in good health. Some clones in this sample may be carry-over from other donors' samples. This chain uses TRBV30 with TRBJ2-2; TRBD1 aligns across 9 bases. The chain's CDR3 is CAWSGTGGVNTGELFF. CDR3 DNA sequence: TGTGCCTGGTCTGGAACAGGGGGCGTGAACACCGGGGAGCTGTTTTTT.